One sample yielded the 10 T cell receptor beta chains listed below, sequenced in a study of cytomegalovirus exposure and HLA in healthy donors. PCR involved 60 Vbeta and 13 Jbeta primers. Profiled with immunoSEQ multiplex PCR; TCRdb holds only in-frame clones, not every one. The sample records about 120,000 clones, about 81% being singletons. The sequenced sample consisted of PBMCs. The source is a woman between 40 and 55 years old in good health and CMV-seropositive.

The rearrangement joins TRBV7-9 to TRBJ1-5, with 8 positions matching TRBD1. J gave up 7 bases and V 1 base, and 6 bases lay outside the gene matches. Germline V gene sequence: CDR1 SEHNR, CDR2 FQNEAQ (reference sequence). The CDR3 has 15 amino acids. CDR3 nucleotides: TGTGCCAGCAGCTTAGGACAGGGGCTAGGGCAGCCCCAGCATTTT. Amino acid sequence: CASSLGQGLGQPQHF.

This sequence joins TRBV7-3 and TRBJ2-1, with D possibly being TRBD1 (6 bases). Per the germline V gene, CDR1 is SGHTA and CDR2 is FQGTGA. The CDR3 sequence is 14 residues long. Between the trimmed V and J ends, which lost 2 bases and 3 bases, there was a span of 8 bases. CDR3 residues: CASSLSGVYNEQFF. As DNA, the CDR3 is TGTGCCAGCAGCTTATCAGGGGTCTACAATGAGCAGTTCTTC.

The CDR3 nucleotides read TGTGCCAGTAGTATCCCCCGGCAGGGTCGGAGTCAGCCCCAGCATTTT. It yields the protein CASSIPRQGRSQPQHF. This rearrangement joins TRBV19 to TRBJ1-5; D possibly corresponds to TRBD1 (5 bases). The germline gives CDR1 LNHDA, CDR2 SQIVND (reference sequence). The CDR3 sequence is 16 residues long. V shed 3 bases and J shed 6 bases, with 18 bases lying between them.

The CDR3 reads CASSSRTSGGELFF. The CDR3 DNA reads as TGTGCCAGTAGTTCCCGGACTAGCGGCGGGGAGCTGTTTTTT. The chain carries TRBV19 and TRBJ2-2, with 10 bases that match TRBD2. This CDR3 contains 14 residues. Per the germline V gene, CDR1 is LNHDA and CDR2 is SQIVND (reference sequence). The trim removed 5 bases at V and 7 bases at J, leaving 4 bases unmatched.

The rearrangement joins TRBV6-5 to TRBJ1-1; the match to TRBD1 covers 8 bases. The CDR3 has 14 residues. V lost 6 bases and J lost 2; bases outside the gene matches: 5. Germline values: CDR1 MNHEY, CDR2 SVGAGI. DNA of the CDR3: TGTGCCAGCAGCCCGGGACAGGCAAACACTGAAGCTTTCTTT. As protein: CASSPGQANTEAFF.

Note on this clone: Other nucleotide sequences from this sample produce the same CDR3. The CDR3 sequence is CASSSSDQETQYF. For the CDR3, the DNA is TGTGCCAGCTCATCGTCCGACCAAGAGACCCAGTACTTC. The V and J genes are TRBV18 and TRBJ2-5, with D unclear. From germline, CDR1 is KGHSH and CDR2 LQKENI. V lost 5 bases and J 0 bases, leaving 7 bases between the germline ends. This CDR3 region has 13 residues.

The V call is TRBV6-5, the J call TRBJ1-1; TRBD1 is a possible D gene (5 bases). The V gene lost 6 bases and the J gene lost 0 bases, with 11 bases spanning the gap. Per germline, CDR1 MNHEY and CDR2 SVGAGI. This CDR3 spans 14 amino acids. CDR3 bases: TGTGCCAGCAGCCTGCAGGGAATGAACACTGAAGCTTTCTTT. Its translation: CASSLQGMNTEAFF.

This sequence joins TRBV4-1 and TRBJ2-7, with 7 bases aligning to TRBD1. The length of the CDR3 is 16 residues. From germline, CDR1 is MGHRA and CDR2 YSYEKL. V lost 0 bases, J lost 5 bases, and 10 bases stayed unmatched. The CDR3 protein is CASSQDPGGPFHEQYF. In DNA form, the CDR3 reads TGCGCCAGCAGCCAAGATCCAGGGGGACCCTTCCACGAGCAGTACTTC.

The CDR3 loop reads CASGDSVFYEQYF. The CDR3 nucleotides are TGTGCCAGCGGGGACAGCGTCTTCTACGAGCAGTACTTC. The chain links TRBV6-5 to TRBJ2-7; TRBD1 matches at 7 bases. V shed 8 bases, J shed 3 bases, and the junction held 7 bases outside the gene matches. Per the germline V gene, CDR1 is MNHEY and CDR2 is SVGAGI. This CDR3 comprises 13 residues.

V usage is TRBV19 and J usage is TRBJ1-1; no definite D call. Germline-derived CDR1 and CDR2 are LNHDA and SQIVND (reference sequence). Trimming pared 7 bases from V and 6 bases from J, leaving 15 bases between. This CDR3 contains 13 residues. DNA of the CDR3: TGTGCCAGTATTCGGCTGGAGTGGGCTGAAGCTTTCTTT. It specifies CASIRLEWAEAFF.